This T cell receptor (beta chain) was found in a study of beta chain features in type 1 diabetes. Reverse transcribing all isolated RNA meant expressed TCRB transcripts were sequenced. Clones were sequenced by immunoSEQ multiplex PCR, and TCRdb holds only the in-frame ones, with some missing. The sample shows under 400,000 clones, around a fifth of them seen only once. The trim removed 4 bases at V and 6 bases at J, leaving 2 bases unmatched. CDR3 size: 13 residues. Germline loops: CDR1 MDHEN, CDR2 SYDVKM. By way of CD45RO/CCR7/CD25/CD127/CD95/CD27, the CD4+ regulatory, stem cell-like memory, central memory and naive cells were sorted. This clone occurred a few times. Its target is not known. Study results and limitations: Type 1 diabetes patients had moderately but significantly shorter TCRB CDR3s in all four CD4+ subsets. VDJ junctions from type 1 diabetes patients carried fewer insertions and larger deletions.

The TCR sequence derives from a woman in her late teens or twenties in good health. The sample comprised naive CD4+ T cells from blood. The chain uses TRBV28 and TRBJ1-2; 10 nucleotides agree with TRBD1. Here the CDR3 DNA reads TGTGCCAGCAGTTCCGGACAGGGGGATGGCTACACCTTC. Amino acids: CASSSGQGDGYTF.